This is a list of T cell receptor beta chains from one sample in a study of prognosis after radiotherapy for stage I lung cancer. TCRdb re-derived calls from the multiplex PCR reads in MiXCR, one entry per CDR3 protein. Of 45,000 to 70,000 distinct CDR3 sequences listed, less than 30% were seen once; the top ten hold 7.5%. The material was PBMCs, obtained before or after stereotactic body radiation therapy (not recorded which). These receptors were taken from a donor older than 45 with non-small cell lung cancer. Each CDR3 is given with its conserved first and last residue. The D gene is left open where the match is weak. The size field is filled for only some rows; it gives once, few, many or a size class.

len: 14
v_gene: TRBV7-2
abundance: many
d_gene: TRBD1
j_gene: TRBJ2-7
CDR3aa: CASSSGQGNYEQYF
CDR3nt: TGTGCCAGCAGCTCGGGACAGGGAAACTACGAGCAGTACTTC

len: 13
v_gene: TRBV20-1
abundance: many
d_gene: -
j_gene: TRBJ1-5
CDR3aa: CSARDSNNQPQHF
CDR3nt: TGCAGTGCTAGAGATTCGAACAATCAGCCCCAGCATTTT

len: 15
v_gene: TRBV6-1
abundance: many
d_gene: TRBD1
j_gene: TRBJ1-2
CDR3aa: CASMRDRGLNYGYTF
CDR3nt: TGTGCCAGCATGCGGGACAGGGGGCTTAATTATGGCTACACCTTC

len: 14
v_gene: TRBV18
abundance: many
d_gene: TRBD1
j_gene: TRBJ2-5
CDR3aa: CASSPGQGSKTQYF
CDR3nt: TGTGCCAGCTCACCCGGACAGGGTAGCAAGACCCAGTACTTC

len: 17
v_gene: TRBV6-1
abundance: many
d_gene: -
j_gene: TRBJ2-7
CDR3aa: CASSPRRPGFSTYEQYF
CDR3nt: TGTGCCAGCAGCCCCCGCCGGCCGGGGTTTAGCACCTACGAGCAGTACTTC

len: 15
v_gene: TRBV14
abundance: many
d_gene: -
j_gene: TRBJ2-2
CDR3aa: CASSQVDSAPGELFF
CDR3nt: TGTGCCAGCAGCCAAGTCGATTCAGCCCCCGGGGAGCTGTTTTTT

len: 17
v_gene: TRBV3-2
abundance: many
d_gene: -
j_gene: TRBJ2-2
CDR3aa: CASSQVGQGACTGELFF
CDR3nt: -

len: 13
v_gene: TRBV20-1
abundance: many
d_gene: -
j_gene: TRBJ1-4
CDR3aa: CSARRGPNEKLFF
CDR3nt: TGCAGTGCTAGAAGGGGACCTAATGAAAAACTGTTTTTT

len: 15
v_gene: TRBV12-3/TRBV12-4
abundance: many
d_gene: -
j_gene: TRBJ1-6
CDR3aa: CASSKTDTPNSPLHF
CDR3nt: TGTGCCAGCAGTAAAACAGACACTCCTAATTCACCCCTCCACTTT

len: 15
v_gene: TRBV19
abundance: many
d_gene: -
j_gene: TRBJ1-2
CDR3aa: CASSRGTPGTFGYTF
CDR3nt: TGTGCCAGTAGTAGGGGAACACCGGGGACATTTGGCTACACCTTC

len: 16
v_gene: TRBV20-1
abundance: many
d_gene: TRBD1
j_gene: TRBJ1-5
CDR3aa: CSASSSGQGGNQPQHF
CDR3nt: TGCAGTGCTAGTTCGTCAGGACAGGGGGGGAATCAGCCCCAGCATTTT

len: 13
v_gene: TRBV6-1
abundance: many
d_gene: -
j_gene: TRBJ1-1
CDR3aa: CASSVSGSTEAFF
CDR3nt: TGTGCCAGCAGTGTATCAGGGTCCACTGAAGCTTTCTTT

len: 16
v_gene: TRBV3-1
abundance: many
d_gene: TRBD2
j_gene: TRBJ2-5
CDR3aa: CASGKPWERGGETQYF
CDR3nt: TGTGCCAGCGGCAAACCTTGGGAGCGGGGGGGAGAGACCCAGTACTTC

len: 15
v_gene: TRBV20-1
abundance: -
d_gene: TRBD1
j_gene: TRBJ2-3
CDR3aa: CSARHRGLGTDTQYF
CDR3nt: TGCAGTGCTAGACACAGGGGGCTGGGCACAGATACGCAGTATTTT

len: 15
v_gene: TRBV12-3/TRBV12-4
abundance: many
d_gene: TRBD1
j_gene: TRBJ1-1
CDR3aa: CASSIHRGFYTEAFF
CDR3nt: TGTGCCAGCAGTATTCACAGGGGTTTTTACACTGAAGCTTTCTTT

len: 17
v_gene: TRBV7-8
abundance: many
d_gene: TRBD1
j_gene: TRBJ1-2
CDR3aa: CASSIHTGTGLNYGYTF
CDR3nt: TGTGCCAGCAGCATACATACCGGGACAGGTCTCAACTATGGCTACACCTTC